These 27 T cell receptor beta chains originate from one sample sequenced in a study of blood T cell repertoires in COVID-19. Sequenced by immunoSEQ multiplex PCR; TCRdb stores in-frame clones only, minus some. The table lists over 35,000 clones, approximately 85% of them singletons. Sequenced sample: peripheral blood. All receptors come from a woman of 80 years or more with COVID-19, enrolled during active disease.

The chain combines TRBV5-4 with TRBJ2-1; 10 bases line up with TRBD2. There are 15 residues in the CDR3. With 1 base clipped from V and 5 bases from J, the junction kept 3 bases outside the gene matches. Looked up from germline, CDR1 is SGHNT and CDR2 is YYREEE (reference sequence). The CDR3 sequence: CASSLSSGRHNEQFF. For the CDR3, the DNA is TGTGCCAGCAGCTTGAGTAGCGGGAGGCACAATGAGCAGTTCTTC.

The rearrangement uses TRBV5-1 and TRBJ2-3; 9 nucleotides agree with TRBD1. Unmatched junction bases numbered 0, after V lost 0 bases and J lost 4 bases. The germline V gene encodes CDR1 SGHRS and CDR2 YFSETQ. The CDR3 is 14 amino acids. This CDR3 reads CASSLGQGADTQYF. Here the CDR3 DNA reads TGCGCCAGCAGCTTGGGACAGGGGGCAGATACGCAGTATTTT.

The CDR3 spells CASSRTSGEGDTQYF. DNA of the CDR3: TGTGCCAGCAGCCGGACCAGCGGAGAGGGAGATACGCAGTATTTT. J is TRBJ2-3 and V is TRBV5-4; perhaps TRBD2 as D (5 bases). V shed 4 bases and J shed 5 bases, with 17 bases lying between them. This CDR3 is 15 amino acids long. Germline V gives CDR1 SGHNT, CDR2 YYREEE (reference sequence). Together with reference TRBV5-4 and TRBJ2-3, the CDR3 gives the full variable domain: ETGVTQSPTHLIKTRGQQVTLRCSSQSGHNTVSWYQQALGQGPQFIFQYYREEENGRGNFPPRFSGLQFPNYSSELNVNALELDDSALYLCASSRTSGEGDTQYFGPGTRLTVL.

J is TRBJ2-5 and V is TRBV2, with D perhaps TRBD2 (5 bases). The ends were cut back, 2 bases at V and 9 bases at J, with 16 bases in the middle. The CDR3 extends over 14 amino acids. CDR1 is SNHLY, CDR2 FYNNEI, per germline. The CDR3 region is CASSETERLGAQYF. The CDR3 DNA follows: TGTGCCAGCAGTGAAACCGAACGGCTCGGGGCCCAGTACTTC.

CDR3 nucleotide sequence: TGTGCCAGCAGACCCGTGGCGGGAGTAGCCGGGGAGCTGTTTTTT. It translates to CASRPVAGVAGELFF. This chain joins TRBV6-5 and TRBJ2-2; 7 bases map to TRBD2. V trimming: 6 bases; J trimming: 6 bases; junction bases outside the gene matches: 10. Germline assignment: CDR1 MNHEY and CDR2 SVGAGI. The CDR3 contains 15 residues.

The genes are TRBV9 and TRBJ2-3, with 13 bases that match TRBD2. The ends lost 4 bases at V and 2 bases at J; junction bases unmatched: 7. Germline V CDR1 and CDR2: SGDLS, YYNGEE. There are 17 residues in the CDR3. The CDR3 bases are TGTGCCAGCAGCCTCCACGGACTAGCGGGAGTCACAGATACGCAGTATTTT. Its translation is CASSLHGLAGVTDTQYF.

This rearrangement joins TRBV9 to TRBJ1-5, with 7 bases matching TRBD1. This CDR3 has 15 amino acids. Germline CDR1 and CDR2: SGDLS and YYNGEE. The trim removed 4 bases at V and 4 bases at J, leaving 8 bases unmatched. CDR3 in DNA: TGTGCCAGCAGCTCCCAGGGGGGACCTAATCAGCCCCAGCATTTT. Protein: CASSSQGGPNQPQHF.

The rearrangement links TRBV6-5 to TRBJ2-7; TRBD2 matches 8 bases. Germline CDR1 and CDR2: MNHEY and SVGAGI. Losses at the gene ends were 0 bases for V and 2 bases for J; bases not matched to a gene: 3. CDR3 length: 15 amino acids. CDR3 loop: CASSYSIAGTYEQYF. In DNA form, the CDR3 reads TGTGCCAGCAGTTACTCGATAGCGGGAACCTACGAGCAGTACTTC.

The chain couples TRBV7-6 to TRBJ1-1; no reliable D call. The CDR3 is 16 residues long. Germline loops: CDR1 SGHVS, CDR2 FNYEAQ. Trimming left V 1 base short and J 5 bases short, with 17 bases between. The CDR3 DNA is TGTGCCAGCAGCTTAGTTCCGCCAGGTTATCGGACTGAAGCTTTCTTT. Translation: CASSLVPPGYRTEAFF.

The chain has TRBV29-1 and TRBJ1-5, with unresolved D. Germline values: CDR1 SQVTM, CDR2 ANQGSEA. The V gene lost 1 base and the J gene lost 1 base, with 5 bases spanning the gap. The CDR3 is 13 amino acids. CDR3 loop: CSVEVQSNQPQHF. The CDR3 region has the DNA TGCAGCGTTGAAGTACAGAGCAATCAGCCCCAGCATTTT.

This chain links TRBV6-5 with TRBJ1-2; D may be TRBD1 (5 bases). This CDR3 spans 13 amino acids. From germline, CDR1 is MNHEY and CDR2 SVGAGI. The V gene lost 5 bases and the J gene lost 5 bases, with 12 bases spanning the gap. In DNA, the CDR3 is TGTGCCAGCAGTCCAGGGTACCCTTATGGCTACACCTTC. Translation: CASSPGYPYGYTF.

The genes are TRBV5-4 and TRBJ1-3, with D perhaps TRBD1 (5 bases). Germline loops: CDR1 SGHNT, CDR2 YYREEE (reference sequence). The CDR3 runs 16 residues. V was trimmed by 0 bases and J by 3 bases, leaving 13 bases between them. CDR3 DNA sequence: TGTGCCAGCAGCTTGGAGGGGATGGGAGGTGGAAACACCATATATTTT. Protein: CASSLEGMGGGNTIYF.

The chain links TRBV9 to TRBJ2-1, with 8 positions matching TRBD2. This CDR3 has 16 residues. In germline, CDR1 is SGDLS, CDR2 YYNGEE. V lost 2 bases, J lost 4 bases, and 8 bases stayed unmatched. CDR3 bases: TGTGCCAGCAGCGTTCATACTAGCGGAGGTTACAATGAGCAGTTCTTC. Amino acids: CASSVHTSGGYNEQFF.

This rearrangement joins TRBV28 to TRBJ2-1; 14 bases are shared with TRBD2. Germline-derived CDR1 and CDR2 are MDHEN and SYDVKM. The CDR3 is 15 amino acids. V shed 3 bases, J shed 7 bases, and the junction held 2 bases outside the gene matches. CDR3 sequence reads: CASSFRTSGRNEQFF. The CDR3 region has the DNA TGTGCCAGCAGTTTCAGGACTAGCGGGAGGAATGAGCAGTTCTTC.

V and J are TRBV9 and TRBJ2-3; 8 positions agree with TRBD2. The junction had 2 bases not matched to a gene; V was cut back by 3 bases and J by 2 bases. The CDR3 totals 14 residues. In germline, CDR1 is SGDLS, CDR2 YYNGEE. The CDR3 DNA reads TGTGCCAGCAGCGATAGCGGGAACACAGATACGCAGTATTTT. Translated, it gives CASSDSGNTDTQYF.

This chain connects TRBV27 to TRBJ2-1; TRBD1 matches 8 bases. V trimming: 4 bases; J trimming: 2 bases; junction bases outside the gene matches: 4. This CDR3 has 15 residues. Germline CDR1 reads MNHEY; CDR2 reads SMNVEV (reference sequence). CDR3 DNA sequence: TGTGCCAGCAGTTCCCTGGACAGGGCCTACAATGAGCAGTTCTTC. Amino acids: CASSSLDRAYNEQFF.

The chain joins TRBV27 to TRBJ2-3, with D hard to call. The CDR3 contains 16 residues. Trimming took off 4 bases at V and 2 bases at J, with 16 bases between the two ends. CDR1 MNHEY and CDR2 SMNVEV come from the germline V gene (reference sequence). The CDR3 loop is CASSSKIDTLTDTQYF. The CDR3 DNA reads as TGTGCCAGCAGTTCGAAAATCGACACGCTCACAGATACGCAGTATTTT.

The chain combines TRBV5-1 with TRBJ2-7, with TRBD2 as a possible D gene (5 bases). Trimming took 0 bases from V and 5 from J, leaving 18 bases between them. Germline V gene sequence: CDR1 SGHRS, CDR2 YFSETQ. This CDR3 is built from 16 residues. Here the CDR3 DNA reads TGCGCCAGCAGCTTGGCCGGGGTCCAGCGGAGCAACGAGCAGTACTTC. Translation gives CASSLAGVQRSNEQYF.

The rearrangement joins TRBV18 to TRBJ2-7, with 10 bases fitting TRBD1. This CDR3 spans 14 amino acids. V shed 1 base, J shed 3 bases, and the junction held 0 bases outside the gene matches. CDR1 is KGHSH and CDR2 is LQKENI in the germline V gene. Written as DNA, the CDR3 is TGTGCCAGCTCACCACGGGACAGGGGCTACGAGCAGTACTTC. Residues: CASSPRDRGYEQYF.

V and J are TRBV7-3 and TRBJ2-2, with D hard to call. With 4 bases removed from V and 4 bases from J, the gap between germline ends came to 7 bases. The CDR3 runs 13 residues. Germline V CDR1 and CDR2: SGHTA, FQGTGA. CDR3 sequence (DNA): TGTGCCAGCAGCTGGAGCACCACCGGGGAGCTGTTTTTT. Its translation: CASSWSTTGELFF.

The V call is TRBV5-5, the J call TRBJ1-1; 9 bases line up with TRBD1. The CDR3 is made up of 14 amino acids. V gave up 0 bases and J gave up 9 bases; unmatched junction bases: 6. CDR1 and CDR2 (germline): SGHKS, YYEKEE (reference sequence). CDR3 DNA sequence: TGTGCCAGCAGCTTGGGGGGGACAGGGAAAAAAGCTTTCTTT. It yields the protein CASSLGGTGKKAFF.

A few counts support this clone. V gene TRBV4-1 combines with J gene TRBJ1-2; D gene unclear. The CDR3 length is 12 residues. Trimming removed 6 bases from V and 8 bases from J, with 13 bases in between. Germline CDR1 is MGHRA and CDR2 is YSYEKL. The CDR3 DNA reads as TGCGCCAGCAGGGGTCCCCTAGACGGCTACACCTTC. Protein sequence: CASRGPLDGYTF.

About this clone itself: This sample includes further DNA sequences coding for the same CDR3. The CDR3 reads CASSPGGGETQYF. The CDR3, as DNA: TGTGCCAGCTCACCAGGGGGAGGAGAGACCCAGTACTTC. The chain links TRBV18 to TRBJ2-5; possible D gene TRBD2, 6 bases. Trimming took off 2 bases at V and 4 bases at J, with 8 bases between the two ends. Per germline, CDR1 KGHSH and CDR2 LQKENI. CDR3 length equals 13 residues.

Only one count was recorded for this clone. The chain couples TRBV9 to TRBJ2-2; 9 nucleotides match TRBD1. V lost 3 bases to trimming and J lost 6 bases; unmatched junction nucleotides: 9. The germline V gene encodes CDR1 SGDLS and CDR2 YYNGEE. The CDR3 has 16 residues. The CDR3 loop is CASSALTGGSAGELFF. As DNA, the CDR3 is TGTGCCAGCAGCGCGCTGACAGGGGGGAGTGCCGGGGAGCTGTTTTTT.

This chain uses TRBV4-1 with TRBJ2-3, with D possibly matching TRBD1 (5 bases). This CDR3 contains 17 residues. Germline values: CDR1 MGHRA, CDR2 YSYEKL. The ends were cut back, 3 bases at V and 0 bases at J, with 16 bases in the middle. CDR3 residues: CASSHPTGMSSTDTQYF. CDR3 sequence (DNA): TGCGCCAGCAGCCACCCTACAGGCATGTCTAGCACAGATACGCAGTATTTT.

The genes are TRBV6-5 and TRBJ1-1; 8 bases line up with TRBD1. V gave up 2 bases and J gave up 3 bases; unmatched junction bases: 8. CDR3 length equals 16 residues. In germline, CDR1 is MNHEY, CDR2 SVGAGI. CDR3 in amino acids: CASSYRQGARDTEAFF. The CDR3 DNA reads TGTGCCAGCAGTTACAGGCAGGGGGCGCGGGACACTGAAGCTTTCTTT.

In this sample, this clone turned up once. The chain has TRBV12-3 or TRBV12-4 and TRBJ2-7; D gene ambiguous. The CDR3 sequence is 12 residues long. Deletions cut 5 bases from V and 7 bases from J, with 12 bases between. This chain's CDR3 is CASSANSKEQYF. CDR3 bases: TGTGCCAGCAGTGCCAACTCTAAGGAGCAGTACTTC.